Only one count was recorded for the clone carrying this T cell receptor beta chain. The data originate from a study of shared clonotypes between healthy human individuals. Naivety among CD8 cells was defined by CD45RO negativity and positive CCR7 selection, thereby excluding terminally differentiated effector memory CD45RA+ cells. The V gene's germline CDR1 is MDHEN and CDR2 SYDVKM. This CDR3 region has 16 residues. V gave up 3 bases and J gave up 0 bases, with 11 bases separating them. The table came from immunoSEQ multiplex PCR; TCRdb's copy has only in-frame clones and leaves some out. The table records about 820,000 clones, 85% to 95% of them present only once.

This TCR was recovered from a young man in good health. J is TRBJ2-2 and V is TRBV28, with D unclear. Source material: naive CD8+ T cells sorted from blood. In DNA, the CDR3 is TGTGCCAGCAGTTTGGGTGAGGCCGCGAACACCGGGGAGCTGTTTTTT. Translating gives CASSLGEAANTGELFF.